Each of the 9 T cell receptor beta chains below was sequenced from the same sample in a study of T cells in women clearing cervical HPV infection. The repertoire was sequenced with immunoSEQ multiplex PCR; TCRdb's copy has only in-frame clones and lacks some. The sample has about 36,000 clones, and its top ten clones hold roughly 3.5%. Material: blood buffy coat. The receptor source for this set is a woman between 18 and 75 years old with a cervical HPV16 infection that either progressed to CIN3+ or cleared (not recorded which).

Of note for this clone: The observed sequence ends 3 residues before the CDR3 terminus, with the missing tail filled in from the germline J gene. The genes are TRBV19 and TRBJ1-5; tentatively, D is TRBD1 (6 bases). Germline V CDR1 and CDR2: LNHDA, SQIVND (reference sequence). V gave up 4 bases and J gave up 2 bases, with 9 bases separating them. This CDR3 has 14 amino acids. CDR3 residues: CASSTGQRNQPQHF. Partial CDR3 DNA: TGTGCCAGTAGTACCGGACAGCGCAATCAGCCC.

As for this clone: The read ends 3 residues early relative to the CDR3; the germline J gene fills the gap. The chain employs TRBV29-1 and TRBJ2-4; 7 nucleotides agree with TRBD2. The CDR3 has 13 residues. CDR1 is SQVTM and CDR2 is ANQGSEA in the germline V gene. The CDR3 is CSVSGRSWGGQYF. The sequenced part of the CDR3 DNA is TGCAGCGTTTCGGGACGGAGCTGGGGGGGT.

Details on this clone: The sequenced fragment ends 3 residues before the CDR3 boundary, so the rest is inferred from the germline J gene. The chain employs TRBV7-6 and TRBJ1-1, with no clear D. Trimming left V 5 bases short and J 1 base short, with 2 bases between. Germline V CDR1 and CDR2: SGHVS, FNYEAQ. There are 11 residues in the CDR3. The CDR3 spells CASSQNTEAFF. The CDR3 bases that were read are TGTGCCAGCAGCCAGAACACTGAA.

Comments on this clone: The read finishes 3 residues shy of the CDR3 end, and the germline J gene is used to complete it. The chain couples TRBV12-3 or TRBV12-4 to TRBJ2-2; 8 positions agree with TRBD1. The V and J ends lost 6 bases and 2 bases, in that order; junction bases with no gene match: 2. The CDR3 spans 14 residues. The CDR3 sequence is CASRQGGNTGELFF. The CDR3 DNA, read in part, is TGTGCCAGCAGACAGGGGGGAAACACCGGGGAG.

As for this clone: Read sequence stops 3 residues before the CDR3 end, and the germline J gene provides the missing end. Additional DNA sequences in this sample encode the identical CDR3. This chain links TRBV18 with TRBJ2-7; 8 bases line up with TRBD1. After removal of 3 bases from V and 0 bases from J, the junction contained 13 bases not matched to a gene. There are 18 residues in the CDR3. Germline assignment: CDR1 KGHSH and CDR2 LQKENI. The sequenced CDR3 bases are TGTGCCAGCTCACCTGGGACAGGCGCTTTCAGAAGCTCCTACGAG. Translating gives CASSPGTGAFRSSYE. The entire CDR3 sequence reads CASSPGTGAFRSSYEQYF.

On this clone itself: Coverage ceases 3 residues before the CDR3 finishes, and the germline J gene fills in the end. This chain links TRBV7-2 with TRBJ1-3; no reliable D call. V lost 3 bases and J lost 0, with 6 bases in between. Germline CDR1 is SGHTA and CDR2 is FQGNSA. The CDR3 totals 14 residues. The sequenced CDR3 bases are TGTGCCAGCAGCTTTATCTCCTCTGGAAACACC. Protein product: CASSFISSGNT. In full, the CDR3 is CASSFISSGNTIYF.

In terms of frequency, this clone is medium-sized. The read ends 3 residues before the CDR3 terminus; that terminus is restored from the germline J gene. V gene TRBV23-1 combines with J gene TRBJ1-2, with a tentative D call TRBD1 (6 bases). Being an ORF, TRBV23-1 has a function that is uncertain. The CDR3 sequence is 17 residues long. V was trimmed by 2 bases and J by 4 bases, leaving 20 bases between them. The covered CDR3 bases are TGCGCCAGCAGTCAAAAGGTCGCAGGGGCCTCCTTCTATGGC. This sequence encodes CASSQKVAGASFYG. The whole CDR3 is CASSQKVAGASFYGYTF.

Details on this clone: The CDR3 end is not reached by the read, which stops 3 residues before it; the germline J gene fills it in. The chain uses TRBV20-1 and TRBJ2-7; 7 bases are a match to TRBD1. J lost 1 base, V lost 3 bases, and 3 bases had no gene match. CDR1 and CDR2 (germline): DFQATT, SNEGSKA (reference sequence). CDR3 length equals 13 residues. CDR3 amino acids: CSASVTGSYEQYF. The sequenced part of the CDR3 DNA is TGCAGTGCTAGTGTGACAGGGTCCTACGAG.

On this clone: The sequenced fragment ends 3 residues before the CDR3 boundary, so the rest is inferred from the germline J gene. V gene TRBV20-1 combines with J gene TRBJ2-3; possible D gene TRBD1, 6 bases. Germline loops: CDR1 DFQATT, CDR2 SNEGSKA (reference sequence). The V gene lost 0 bases and the J gene lost 5 bases, with 21 bases spanning the gap. This CDR3 is built from 17 residues. The CDR3 is CSARDFITGFGGDTQYF. The sequenced CDR3 bases are TGCAGTGCTAGAGACTTCATTACAGGGTTTGGGGGAGATACG.